A selection of T cell receptor beta chains follows, all from one sample in a study of Ad26.COV2.S vaccination and SARS-CoV-2 variants. Using immunoSEQ multiplex PCR, the repertoire was profiled, and TCRdb retains in-frame clones only, with some absent. This table holds over 110,000 clones, roughly 88% found once. The starting material was peripheral blood, obtained after recovery from COVID-19. Receptors originate from a human donor who had recovered from COVID-19. Both conserved end residues are part of each CDR3. Fields, in order: clone size, J gene, V gene, D gene, CDR3 DNA, CDR3 protein. The D gene is left open where the match is weak. The size of a clone is reported for some rows only, either as once, few or many, or as a class for expanded clones.

clone_size: .; j_call: TRBJ1-3; v_call: TRBV18; d_call: .; cdr3_nt: TGTGCCAGCTCACCTAACAGCCTCTTGTCGGGTGGAAACACCATATATTTT; cdr3_aa: CASSPNSLLSGGNTIYF
clone_size: .; j_call: TRBJ1-1; v_call: TRBV3-1/TRBV3-2; d_call: .; cdr3_nt: TGTGCCAGCAGCCAAGACGGAGGAAAGTGGGGGGCAAAGGGGAGCACTGAAGCTTTCTTT; cdr3_aa: CASSQDGGKWGAKGSTEAFF
clone_size: .; j_call: TRBJ2-7; v_call: TRBV2; d_call: .; cdr3_nt: TGTGCCAGCAGTGAAGAGGAAACCTACGAGCAGTACTTC; cdr3_aa: CASSEEETYEQYF
clone_size: .; j_call: TRBJ2-3; v_call: TRBV3-1/TRBV3-2; d_call: .; cdr3_nt: TGTGCCAGCAGCTCGGACACCTCGACGCAGTATTTT; cdr3_aa: CASSSDTSTQYF
clone_size: .; j_call: TRBJ2-4; v_call: TRBV25-1; d_call: .; cdr3_nt: TGTGCCAGCAGTTTAGACACCCGAACCATTCAGTACTTC; cdr3_aa: CASSLDTRTIQYF
clone_size: once; j_call: TRBJ1-1; v_call: TRBV28; d_call: TRBD1; cdr3_nt: TGTGCCAGCAGTTTCTCCCTTACGACAGGGATTCTTGAAGCTTTCTTT; cdr3_aa: CASSFSLTTGILEAFF
clone_size: .; j_call: TRBJ1-6; v_call: TRBV19; d_call: .; cdr3_nt: TGTGCCAGTAGCCCCCAGGCTTTTAATTCACCCCTCCACTTT; cdr3_aa: CASSPQAFNSPLHF
clone_size: .; j_call: TRBJ1-2; v_call: TRBV7-9; d_call: TRBD1; cdr3_nt: TGTGCCAGCAGCTTAGAGGCTGGGACAGGTTATGGCTACACCTTC; cdr3_aa: CASSLEAGTGYGYTF
clone_size: once; j_call: TRBJ1-2; v_call: TRBV25-1; d_call: .; cdr3_nt: TGTGCCAGCAGTGAATTGGCAGGGCCGAATGGCTACACCTTC; cdr3_aa: CASSELAGPNGYTF
clone_size: .; j_call: TRBJ1-1; v_call: TRBV13; d_call: .; cdr3_nt: TGTGCCAGCAGCCCCCCGGGGGGTGAAGCTTTCTTT; cdr3_aa: CASSPPGGEAFF
clone_size: once; j_call: TRBJ1-1; v_call: TRBV5-8; d_call: .; cdr3_nt: TGTGCCAGCAGCCCCCCGGACAGTAGGGCCTGGGTTAACACTGAAGCTTTCTTT; cdr3_aa: CASSPPDSRAWVNTEAFF
clone_size: .; j_call: TRBJ1-1; v_call: TRBV5-1; d_call: .; cdr3_nt: TGCGCCAGCAGCTTGAGAGGGCAGAACACTGAAGCTTTCTTT; cdr3_aa: CASSLRGQNTEAFF
clone_size: .; j_call: TRBJ1-1; v_call: TRBV11-2; d_call: .; cdr3_nt: TGTGCCAGCAGCTTAGTTTCGTACACTGAAGCTTTCTTT; cdr3_aa: CASSLVSYTEAFF
clone_size: .; j_call: TRBJ2-1; v_call: TRBV10-1; d_call: .; cdr3_nt: TGCGCCAGCAGTGAGTCGGGGGTCGGAGAGCAGTTCTTC; cdr3_aa: CASSESGVGEQFF
clone_size: .; j_call: TRBJ1-5; v_call: TRBV15; d_call: TRBD1; cdr3_nt: TGTGCCACCAGCACTGACCCACAGGGGGCTGATCAGCCCCAGCATTTT; cdr3_aa: CATSTDPQGADQPQHF
clone_size: .; j_call: TRBJ1-2; v_call: TRBV7-2; d_call: .; cdr3_nt: TGTGCCAGCAGCTTAGACGGGGGAGCTGGCTACACCTTC; cdr3_aa: CASSLDGGAGYTF
clone_size: once; j_call: TRBJ1-5; v_call: TRBV30; d_call: .; cdr3_nt: TGTGCCTGGAGACCCCCCACTGTAGGGAATCAGCCCCAGCATTTT; cdr3_aa: CAWRPPTVGNQPQHF
clone_size: .; j_call: TRBJ1-3; v_call: TRBV28; d_call: .; cdr3_nt: TGTGCCAGCAGTTTTCTCCACTCAGGGTTGAGCTCTGGAAACACCATATATTTT; cdr3_aa: CASSFLHSGLSSGNTIYF
clone_size: .; j_call: TRBJ2-6; v_call: TRBV7-2; d_call: .; cdr3_nt: TGTGCCAGCAGCTTAAAGAGAACAGGCCGCTCTGGGGCCAACGTCCTGACTTTC; cdr3_aa: CASSLKRTGRSGANVLTF
clone_size: .; j_call: TRBJ1-1; v_call: TRBV5-5; d_call: .; cdr3_nt: TGTGCCAGCAGCTTGGTAGTTCGCAGCACTGAAGCTTTCTTT; cdr3_aa: CASSLVVRSTEAFF
clone_size: .; j_call: TRBJ2-7; v_call: TRBV28; d_call: TRBD2; cdr3_nt: TGTGCCAGCGAAGGAAGGGAGGGGTACGAGCAGTACTTC; cdr3_aa: CASEGREGYEQYF
clone_size: .; j_call: TRBJ2-6; v_call: TRBV30; d_call: .; cdr3_nt: TGTGCCTGGAGGATTGACCCCTCTGGGGCCAACGTCCTGACTTTC; cdr3_aa: CAWRIDPSGANVLTF
clone_size: few; j_call: TRBJ1-2; v_call: TRBV5-1; d_call: TRBD1; cdr3_nt: TGCGCCAGCAGCCCCGGGACAGGGGGAGGCTATGGCTACACCTTC; cdr3_aa: CASSPGTGGGYGYTF
clone_size: .; j_call: TRBJ2-2; v_call: TRBV19; d_call: TRBD1; cdr3_nt: TGTGCCAGTAGTTGGACAGGGGGCCACACCGGGGAGCTGTTTTTT; cdr3_aa: CASSWTGGHTGELFF
clone_size: .; j_call: TRBJ2-2; v_call: TRBV15; d_call: .; cdr3_nt: TGTGCCACCAGTCGTACCTTGGACACCGGGGAGCTGTTTTTT; cdr3_aa: CATSRTLDTGELFF
clone_size: .; j_call: TRBJ1-1; v_call: TRBV24-1; d_call: TRBD1; cdr3_nt: TGTGCCACTAGACAGGGTGGAAACACTGAAGCTTTCTTT; cdr3_aa: CATRQGGNTEAFF
clone_size: .; j_call: TRBJ2-3; v_call: TRBV9; d_call: TRBD2; cdr3_nt: TGTGCCAGCAGCGTAGACGTAGCGGGGGGGAGGGCAGATACGCAGTATTTT; cdr3_aa: CASSVDVAGGRADTQYF
clone_size: .; j_call: TRBJ1-6; v_call: TRBV7-9; d_call: .; cdr3_nt: TGTGCCAGCAGCGCAGAGGTCGTAAAGCCACCCCTCCACTTT; cdr3_aa: CASSAEVVKPPLHF
clone_size: .; j_call: TRBJ2-7; v_call: TRBV14; d_call: TRBD1; cdr3_nt: TGTGCCAGCAGCCGGAAAGGACAGGGGACGTACGAGCAGTACTTC; cdr3_aa: CASSRKGQGTYEQYF
clone_size: .; j_call: TRBJ1-2; v_call: TRBV7-9; d_call: .; cdr3_nt: TGTGCCAGCAGCTTAGCGCAGGGAGACTATGGCTACACCTTC; cdr3_aa: CASSLAQGDYGYTF
clone_size: .; j_call: TRBJ1-2; v_call: TRBV9; d_call: TRBD1; cdr3_nt: TGTGCCAGCAGCACCGGACAGGGTGCCTATGGCTACACCTTC; cdr3_aa: CASSTGQGAYGYTF
clone_size: .; j_call: TRBJ1-1; v_call: TRBV11-2; d_call: .; cdr3_nt: TGTGCCAGCAGTCCTGGCCGGGCCGAAGCTTTCTTT; cdr3_aa: CASSPGRAEAFF
clone_size: .; j_call: TRBJ2-7; v_call: TRBV2; d_call: .; cdr3_nt: TGTGCCAGCACACCAAGTCCGGCGGCAGACGAGCAGTACTTC; cdr3_aa: CASTPSPAADEQYF
clone_size: .; j_call: TRBJ2-7; v_call: TRBV25-1; d_call: .; cdr3_nt: TGTGCCAGCAGTGAATACTTCAGGGGCCAGAACGAGCAGTACTTC; cdr3_aa: CASSEYFRGQNEQYF
clone_size: few; j_call: TRBJ2-5; v_call: TRBV6-2/TRBV6-3; d_call: .; cdr3_nt: TGTGCCAGCAGTCCCTCGGGACCTAGGCCGGAGACCCAGTACTTC; cdr3_aa: CASSPSGPRPETQYF
clone_size: .; j_call: TRBJ2-7; v_call: TRBV19; d_call: .; cdr3_nt: TGTGCCAGTAGTGGGAGGGGGGCCGGCGAGCAGTACTTC; cdr3_aa: CASSGRGAGEQYF
clone_size: .; j_call: TRBJ2-4; v_call: TRBV2; d_call: .; cdr3_nt: TGTGCCAGCAGCGATGATTACCTAGCCAAAAACATTCAGTACTTC; cdr3_aa: CASSDDYLAKNIQYF
clone_size: few; j_call: TRBJ2-5; v_call: TRBV20-1; d_call: .; cdr3_nt: TGCAGTGCTAGGGGTCGGGAGACCCAGTACTTC; cdr3_aa: CSARGRETQYF
clone_size: .; j_call: TRBJ2-7; v_call: TRBV7-2; d_call: TRBD1; cdr3_nt: TGTGCCAGCAGGCAGCCGGGACAGTCCTACGAGCAGTACTTC; cdr3_aa: CASRQPGQSYEQYF
clone_size: .; j_call: TRBJ1-2; v_call: TRBV7-2; d_call: TRBD1; cdr3_nt: TGTGCCAGCAGCCTAAACTCCGGGACAGTATCCTATGGCTACACCTTC; cdr3_aa: CASSLNSGTVSYGYTF
clone_size: .; j_call: TRBJ2-2; v_call: TRBV11-2; d_call: .; cdr3_nt: TGTGCCAGCAGCTTAGACGGGGGAACCGGGGAGCTGTTTTTT; cdr3_aa: CASSLDGGTGELFF